Below, one T cell receptor beta chain is given with its context. Its antigen is unidentified. This sample is part of a study of cytotoxic CD8 clonotypes in ibrutinib-treated CLL. Turning to the study itself: Response sampling came at median around twelve months of treatment, ranging roughly 6 to 36 months. Study-level findings and limits: Under therapy, public clonotypes either contracted or stayed stable, and they were uncommon. Patients showed higher baseline clonality than age-matched healthy donors, and it tracked circulating CD8+ T-cell counts.

Assay used: immunoSEQ multiplex PCR; TCRdb lists only in-frame clones, some missing. The table lists some 200,000 clones, about four fifths of them singletons. CDR3 size: 16 residues. Germline V gives CDR1 SGHDT, CDR2 YYEEEE. V was cut by 1 base and J by 4 bases, with 14 bases left in between. The source was PBMCs, collected after 12 months of ibrutinib treatment. This TCR was recovered from a human donor with chronic lymphocytic leukemia. The chain carries TRBV5-6 and TRBJ2-2; D not resolved. The CDR3 loop reads CASSLFSPGRTGELFF. The CDR3 DNA reads as TGTGCCAGCAGCTTGTTTAGCCCAGGACGCACCGGGGAGCTGTTTTTT.